This TCR beta chain was retrieved from a study of OX40 agonist ivuxolimab in advanced cancers. Study in general: Patients were infused with ivuxolimab every 2 weeks at 0.01 to 10 mg/kg. The mean age was 60 years, ranging from about 20 to 79, with approximately 83% of participants male. Notes on the study in general: The study found among the lowest clonal expansion in partial responders at 0.1-3.0 mg/kg. Fewer expanded clones were found on average in CD4+ than in CD8+ T cells.

As to this clone: Its antigen is unknown.

Sequencing was performed with immunoSEQ multiplex PCR; in TCRdb, only in-frame clones are kept and a portion is missing. The sample has tens of thousands of clones, 75% to 90% seen once; the top ten hold 0.4% to 0.65%. This receptor was obtained from an adult with an advanced solid tumor such as melanoma, head and neck, liver or kidney cancer. Material: CD4+ or CD8+ T cells sorted from blood, obtained in a trial of the OX40 agonist ivuxolimab.

Here the CDR3 reads CASRPSGTGDNQPQHF. In DNA, the CDR3 is TGTGCCAGCAGACCGTCAGGGACAGGGGACAATCAGCCCCAGCATTTT. The chain joins TRBV27 to TRBJ1-5; 10 bases are a match to TRBD1. Trimming removed 6 bases from V and 3 bases from J; junction bases left unmatched: 8. The germline gives CDR1 MNHEY, CDR2 SMNVEV (reference sequence). CDR3 length: 16 residues.